A selection of T cell receptor beta chains follows, all from one sample in a study of shared clonotypes between healthy human individuals. TCRdb keeps only in-frame clones here, not all; method: immunoSEQ multiplex PCR. The sample yields 650,000 to 700,000 clones, around 90% seen once. Sequenced material: memory CD8+ T cells from PBMCs. The receptors come from a young man in good health. Some clones in this sample may be carry-over from other donors' samples. Both conserved end residues are part of each CDR3. The D gene is left open where the match is weak. The size entry is marked missing in some rows and otherwise reads once, few, many or a size class.

cdr3_nt cdr3_aa clone_size v_call d_call j_call
TGTGCCAGCGAAAACAGGGACAGCCCCTACGAGCAGTACTTC CASENRDSPYEQYF - TRBV27 TRBD1 TRBJ2-7
TGTGCCAGTAGTATCAGGGGTCGGAATGAAGCTTTCTTT CASSIRGRNEAFF - TRBV19 - TRBJ1-1
TGTGCCAGCAGCCCCCGTGAGACAGCGACCCCCTACGAGCAGTACTTC CASSPRETATPYEQYF - TRBV9 - TRBJ2-7
TGCAGCGTTGAAGCCCCCGGGTGGGAGAGCGGGATCTTGTACGAGCAGTACTTC CSVEAPGWESGILYEQYF - TRBV29-1 TRBD2 TRBJ2-7
TGCGCCAGCAGCTTGGTCACGTACAGTAGCACAGATACGCAGTATTTT CASSLVTYSSTDTQYF once TRBV5-1 - TRBJ2-3
TGTGCCAGCACCGTGTGGCTTGGGACTCAAGAGACCCAGTACTTC CASTVWLGTQETQYF - TRBV28 - TRBJ2-5
TGCGCCAGCAGCCAACAAACCCATGGGGGGGAGGGACCGCTGAAATATGGCTACACCTTC CASSQQTHGGEGPLKYGYTF - TRBV4-1 - TRBJ1-2
TGTGCCAGCAGCCCTGTTAGCGAGTACAATGAGCAGTTCTTC CASSPVSEYNEQFF - TRBV28 - TRBJ2-1
TGCAGCGTGGTTCCTGGGCAGGGGGCATCCTACGAGCAGTACTTC CSVVPGQGASYEQYF once TRBV29-1 TRBD1 TRBJ2-7
TGTGCCAGCACCGAACGGGAGACGGGCTTCAATGAGCAGTTCTTC CASTERETGFNEQFF - TRBV6-5 - TRBJ2-1
TGCGCCAGCAGCCGCAGCGGGGAGCTGTTTTTT CASSRSGELFF - TRBV5-1 - TRBJ2-2
TGCGCCAGCAGCTTTTATGCGGGGACTGAAGCTTTCTTT CASSFYAGTEAFF - TRBV5-1 - TRBJ1-1
TGTGCCACCAGCAGAGATTGGGGGAACACTGAAGCTTTCTTT CATSRDWGNTEAFF - TRBV15 - TRBJ1-1
TGTGCCATCGGAAGAGGAGTTGGCACAGATACGCAGTATTTT CAIGRGVGTDTQYF - TRBV10-3 - TRBJ2-3
TGCGCCAGCAGCCAAGATATGAGACAGGCTTATGGCTACACCTTC CASSQDMRQAYGYTF - TRBV4-1 - TRBJ1-2
TGTGCCAGCAGCTTGGAAGGATATACGCAGTATTTT CASSLEGYTQYF - TRBV5-5 - TRBJ2-3
TGTGCCAGCAGCCCAGAAGGACTAGCGGAAGAAAGCTTCACAGATACGCAGTATTTT CASSPEGLAEESFTDTQYF - TRBV28 TRBD2 TRBJ2-3
TGTGCCAGCAGTTTGACGGGGACAGGGCCTCTACAAGAGACCCAGTACTTC CASSLTGTGPLQETQYF - TRBV27 TRBD1 TRBJ2-5
TGTGCCAGCAGTGTAGCCGATGCCTACGAGCAGTACTTC CASSVADAYEQYF - TRBV7-2 - TRBJ2-7
TGTGCCAGCACTGGGCCCCCCTATGGGTACAATGAGCAGTTCTTC CASTGPPYGYNEQFF - TRBV6-5 - TRBJ2-1
TGTGCCAGCGTCGAGCCCCGGGACAGTGGGGCCAACGTCCTGACTTTC CASVEPRDSGANVLTF - TRBV5-4 TRBD1 TRBJ2-6